Included here is one T cell receptor beta chain sequence, with context. This record comes from a study of technical replicates of blood from a handful of donors. The CDR3 has 13 amino acids. Germline CDR1 is SGHKS and CDR2 is YYEKEE (reference sequence). With V trimmed by 5 bases and J by 3 bases, 4 bases remained unmatched. TCRdb's copy holds only in-frame clones and misses some; the assay was immunoSEQ multiplex PCR. The repertoire holds some 73,000 clones, with 85% to 95% as singletons. The clonotype was recovered from a human donor in good health. Some clones in this sample may be carry-over from other donors' samples. Sequencing was carried out using PBMCs. The chain employs TRBV5-5 and TRBJ2-5; 7 bases map to TRBD2. CDR3 residues: CASSPGGEETQYF. CDR3 nucleotides: TGTGCCAGCAGTCCGGGGGGAGAAGAGACCCAGTACTTC.